A selection of T cell receptor beta chains follows, all from one sample in a study of OX40 agonist ivuxolimab in advanced cancers. The repertoire was sequenced with immunoSEQ multiplex PCR; TCRdb's copy has only in-frame clones and lacks some. Of over 40,000 clones in the sample, roughly 90% were seen once. The material was CD4+ or CD8+ T cells sorted from blood, obtained in a trial of the OX40 agonist ivuxolimab. These receptor sequences come from an adult with an advanced solid tumor such as melanoma, head and neck, liver or kidney cancer. CDR3s leave out the opening cysteine and the closing phenylalanine or tryptophan. Size is omitted from some rows. Given values are once, few, many or a class for expanded clones.

J | V | size | CDR3
TRBJ1-6 | TRBV5-4 | - | ASSLGPNSPLH
TRBJ1-1 | TRBV21-1 | - | ASSYFADRGPNTEAF
TRBJ1-1 | TRBV7-6 | - | ASSSSRGGAEAF
TRBJ2-3 | TRBV7-8 | few | ASSFPITSGGAKDTQY
TRBJ1-3 | TRBV5-5 | - | ASSFSGTGPSSGNTIY
TRBJ2-2 | TRBV10-3 | - | AIRRQAPGELF
TRBJ2-3 | TRBV18 | - | ASSPAASGSTDTQY
TRBJ1-1 | TRBV10-3 | - | AARGTTEAF
TRBJ1-2 | TRBV14 | - | ASSQDPRAGGMDDYGYT
TRBJ1-5 | TRBV5-4 | - | ASSRTGTDQPQH